These 10 T cell receptor beta chains were sequenced from one sample in a study of blood T cell repertoires in COVID-19. Data came from immunoSEQ multiplex PCR; TCRdb stores just in-frame clones and leaves some out. The data hold approximately 25,000 clones, with approximately 78% observed a single time. The sequencing input was peripheral blood. The receptors come from a human donor in a cohort sampled during active COVID-19.

V and J are TRBV3-1 (or the pseudogene TRBV3-2) and TRBJ2-4, with 15 positions matching TRBD2. CDR1 LGHDT and CDR2 YNNKEL come from the germline V gene (reference sequence). The CDR3 length is 20 residues. The trim removed 4 bases at V and 1 base at J, leaving 11 bases unmatched. The CDR3 DNA follows: TGTGCCAGCAGCCCCGGACGGACTAGCGGGGGGGCCGAGGCCAAAAACATTCAGTACTTC. Its translation is CASSPGRTSGGAEAKNIQYF.

The chain is built from TRBV25-1 and TRBJ2-3, with 7 positions matching TRBD2. CDR1 is MGHDK and CDR2 is SYGVNS in the germline V gene. Trimming at V came to 2 bases and at J to 5 bases, leaving 10 bases not matched to a gene. The CDR3 loop spans 16 amino acids. The CDR3 reads CASSEIWTRGGDTQYF. The CDR3 DNA reads TGTGCCAGCAGTGAAATTTGGACTAGAGGAGGAGATACGCAGTATTTT.

The rearrangement uses TRBV9 and TRBJ2-3; weak D call: TRBD2 (6 bases). V lost 0 bases and J 2 bases, leaving 16 bases between the germline ends. The germline V gene encodes CDR1 SGDLS and CDR2 YYNGEE. CDR3 size: 17 residues. CDR3 residues: CASSVVGLAGYTDTQYF. The CDR3 nucleotides read TGTGCCAGCAGCGTAGTTGGTTTGGCGGGGTACACAGATACGCAGTATTTT.

This clone was detected only once. J is TRBJ1-1 and V is TRBV7-2; a possible D gene is TRBD1 (5 bases). CDR1 SGHTA and CDR2 FQGNSA come from the germline V gene. The length of the CDR3 is 12 residues. Deletions cut 5 bases from V and 3 bases from J, with 7 bases between. This CDR3 reads CASSRGYTEAFF. In nucleotides, the CDR3 is TGTGCCAGCAGCAGGGGTTACACTGAAGCTTTCTTT.

The rearrangement joins TRBV11-1 to TRBJ2-4; 8 nucleotides align to TRBD1. Germline V CDR1 and CDR2: SGHAT, FQDESV (reference sequence). CDR3 size: 15 residues. V dropped 3 bases and J dropped 8; count of bases not matched to a gene: 9. The CDR3 protein is CASSFTGTGEDIQYF. The DNA of the CDR3 is TGTGCCAGCAGCTTCACCGGGACAGGCGAAGACATTCAGTACTTC.

The chain couples TRBV30 to TRBJ2-5; D is unclear. This CDR3 is built from 12 residues. V was shortened by 1 base and J by 5 bases, with 8 bases between the two germline ends. CDR1 GTSNPN and CDR2 SVGIG come from the germline V gene (reference sequence). CDR3 protein: CAWSGLGETQYF. The CDR3 coding sequence is TGTGCCTGGAGTGGTCTAGGCGAGACCCAGTACTTC.

V is TRBV25-1 and J is TRBJ1-2, with TRBD1 identical over 10 bases. J lost 0 bases, V lost 5 bases, and 6 bases had no gene match. CDR1 and CDR2 from the germline V gene are MGHDK and SYGVNS. The CDR3 spans 16 residues. Here the CDR3 reads CASSKGQGRTNYGYTF. The CDR3 DNA sequence: TGTGCCAGCAGTAAGGGACAGGGGCGGACTAACTATGGCTACACCTTC.

The chain employs TRBV3-1 (or the pseudogene TRBV3-2) and TRBJ1-1; TRBD1 matches 8 bases. V shed 11 bases, J shed 4 bases, and the junction held 9 bases outside the gene matches. Germline V gene data show CDR1 as LGHDT and CDR2 as YNNKEL (reference sequence). The CDR3 covers 13 residues. As DNA, the CDR3 is TGTGCCCACCGCGGACAGGGTATCACTGAAGCTTTCTTT. Its translation: CAHRGQGITEAFF.

The chain is built from TRBV5-8 and TRBJ1-5; D possibly corresponds to TRBD1 (5 bases). The CDR3 extends over 16 amino acids. Germline CDR1 and CDR2: SGHTS and YDEGEE. V was cut by 0 bases and J by 6 bases, with 16 bases left in between. CDR3 in amino acids: CASSLGYQGGGQPQHF. CDR3 DNA sequence: TGTGCCAGCAGCTTGGGGTACCAGGGCGGCGGTCAGCCCCAGCATTTT.

This sequence joins TRBV19 and TRBJ1-5; tentative D call: TRBD1 (5 bases). The germline V gene has CDR1 LNHDA and CDR2 SQIVND (reference sequence). The germline V and J ends were trimmed by 5 bases and 2 bases, with 16 bases remaining between them. The CDR3 has 16 amino acids. CDR3 in DNA: TGTGCCAGTAGTGGCCGGAAGGGGATGGGCAATCAGCCCCAGCATTTT. Encoded protein: CASSGRKGMGNQPQHF. The full variable domain, completed using reference TRBV19 and TRBJ1-5, is DGGITQSPKYLFRKEGQNVTLSCEQNLNHDAMYWYRQDPGQGLRLIYYSQIVNDFQKGDIAEGYSVSREKKESFPLTVTSAQKNPTAFYLCASSGRKGMGNQPQHFGDGTRLSIL.